This TCR beta chain was captured in a study of T-cell memory formation after mild COVID-19 (dated by TCRdb to the early 2020s). Concerning the study at large: TCR sequence clusters from the two donors were found to be largely donor specific. Longitudinal TCRalpha and TCRbeta repertoire sequencing tracked T-cell clones expanding and contracting after mild COVID-19 in a couple of donors. The cohort was made up of two young adult volunteers, one female and one male, who were previously healthy.

This clonotype was observed a few times. Its antigen remains unidentified. No base quality values were provided; no much bigger clone lies one nucleotide off. Beyond this particular receptor, the publication reports: Clones that contracted from day 15 to 85 showed balanced CD4/CD8 phenotypes, whereas a second wave of clones that expanded from day 15 to 37 leaned towards CD4+. The second-wave clones that peaked on day 37 were not confirmed to be SARS-CoV-2 specific. The study covered only a couple of mild cases, and larger cohorts including severe cases with pre-infection samples were considered necessary. Some responding clones were found in pre-infection memory, which suggests that pre-existing cross-reactive memory T cells took part in the SARS-CoV-2 response. Contracting CD4+ clones appeared mostly in the CM and EM memory subsets, whereas CD8+ clones were enriched in EMRA.

Including the terminal cysteine and phenylalanine, the CDR3 comprises 13 residues. CDR3 DNA is the only sequence kept; it has 39 bases, read in frame from the first base. The germline V gene (reference sequence) provides CDR1 LGHDT and CDR2 YNNKEL. Trimming removed 0 bases from V and 9 bases from J, leaving 10 bases between the germline ends. Ficoll-Paque density gradient centrifugation was used to isolate PBMCs. TCRdb names Illumina NovaSeq 6000 as the instrument used. cDNA libraries for TCRalpha and TCRbeta were prepared by 5'RACE using constant-segment primers, with sample barcodes and unique molecular identifiers added. Trizol reagent was used to extract RNA from every sample. The libraries were amplified in two PCR steps, and the second step added a second sample barcode and Illumina TruSeq adapters. Sequencing of libraries was performed on an Illumina NovaSeq with 2 x 150 bp paired-end reads. In the paper's pipeline: Reads were demultiplexed and collapsed into UMI-guided consensus sequences with migec v1.2.7. Using mixcr v2.1.11, UMI consensuses were aligned to TRA and TRB V and J templates and then assembled into clonotypes. Clonotypes were classified as expanded or contracted when called significant by both edgeR and NoisET, with noise models trained on biological replicates. edgeR calls used a false discovery rate-adjusted p below 0.01 and a log2 fold-change threshold of 1. PCA with hierarchical clustering of max-normalized trajectories of the 1000 most abundant clonotypes was used as exploratory dynamics analysis. Each responding clone was given a CD4 or CD8 phenotype based on the CD4+ and CD8+ repertoires, which had been sequenced separately. TCRdb cleaned the public reads at Q25 with fastp, built clones with MiXCR and kept in-frame beta chains. Identical CDR3 protein sequences are pooled into one entry, listed with their most common genes and DNA. These V and J calls originate from TCRdb's pipeline instead of the authors' own analysis. Present in this sample are more than 250,000 distinct CDR3 sequences, about 17% of which were seen just once. Roughly 20% of the sample goes to the ten largest clones.

The source of this sequence is a man between 18 and 35 years old who had mild COVID-19 (a few samples of this study predate the infection). The sample titles of this study are shuffled in the database, so cell type and time point are left out; the donor was told from shared clones. Sequencing used PBMCs or a T cell subset sorted from them (not recorded which). The chain was built from TRBV3-1 and TRBJ2-3; the D gene cannot be resolved reliably. Here is the DNA: TGTGCCAGCAGCCAAGATAGGTTCCGAACGCAGTATTTT. Its translation reads: CASSQDRFRTQYF.